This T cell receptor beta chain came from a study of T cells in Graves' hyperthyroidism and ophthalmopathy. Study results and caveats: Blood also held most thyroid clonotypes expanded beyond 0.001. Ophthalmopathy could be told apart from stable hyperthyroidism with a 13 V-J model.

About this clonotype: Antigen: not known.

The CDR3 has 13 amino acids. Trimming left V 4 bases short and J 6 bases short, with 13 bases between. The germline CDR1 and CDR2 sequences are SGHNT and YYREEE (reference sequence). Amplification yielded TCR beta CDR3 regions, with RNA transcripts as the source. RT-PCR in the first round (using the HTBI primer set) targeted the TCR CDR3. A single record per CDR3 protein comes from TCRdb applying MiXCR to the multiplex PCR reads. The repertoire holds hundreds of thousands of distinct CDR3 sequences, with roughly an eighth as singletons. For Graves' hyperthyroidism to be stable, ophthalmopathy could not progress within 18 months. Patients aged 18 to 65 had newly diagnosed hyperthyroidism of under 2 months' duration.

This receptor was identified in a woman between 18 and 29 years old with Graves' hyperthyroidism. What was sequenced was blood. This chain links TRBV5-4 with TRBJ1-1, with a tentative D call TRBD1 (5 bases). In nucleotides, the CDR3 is TGTGCCAGCAGCCTTTGGGACGGAGCTGAAGCTTTCTTT. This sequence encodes CASSLWDGAEAFF.